The 22 T cell receptor beta chains reported below all come from one sample, sequenced in a study of blood T cell repertoires in COVID-19 (dated by TCRdb to 2020 to 2022). The library was produced with the immunoSEQ multiplex PCR assay. Here the immuneACCESS table is served through TCRdb, limited to in-frame sequences with V and J called. Missing clones are a known gap in these copies; in checked studies unresolved V genes cover under half, and the rest lacks a known reason. The sample yields approximately 300,000 clones; 86% were counted once. The ten largest clones capture 1.6% of the sample. Sequenced input: peripheral blood. The source of these receptors is a woman between 45 and 65 years old with acute or convalescent COVID-19.

The CDR3 region has the DNA TGTGCCAGCAGCTCCCGTTCGGGACTCGAGACCAATGAGCAGTTCTTC. Protein sequence: CASSSRSGLETNEQFF. The chain carries TRBV7-6 and TRBJ2-1; tentative D call: TRBD2 (6 bases). This CDR3 region has 16 residues. The germline V gene encodes CDR1 SGHVS and CDR2 FNYEAQ. V dropped 4 bases and J dropped 6 bases, with 19 bases sitting between them. Full variable domain (missing parts from reference TRBV7-6 and TRBJ2-1): GAGVSQSPRYKVTKRGQDVALRCDPISGHVSLYWYRQALGQGPEFLTYFNYEAQQDKSGLPNDRFSAERPEGSISTLTIQRTEQRDSAMYRCASSSRSGLETNEQFFGPGTRLTVL.

The chain recombines TRBV19 with TRBJ2-1; weak D call: TRBD1 (5 bases). Germline lookup yields CDR1 LNHDA and CDR2 SQIVND (reference sequence). The CDR3 is made up of 13 amino acids. The V end lost 4 bases, the J end lost 11 bases, and 15 bases lay between the germline ends. The CDR3 nucleotides read TGTGCCAGTAGTACCCCAGGGCCTTTCCAGCAGTTCTTC. Its translation is CASSTPGPFQQFF.

The chain has TRBV5-1 and TRBJ1-5; perhaps TRBD1 as D (6 bases). CDR3 length: 15 residues. The germline V gene has CDR1 SGHRS and CDR2 YFSETQ. With 4 bases removed from V and 6 bases from J, the gap between germline ends came to 17 bases. The CDR3 region is CASSLYTGLGQPQHF. CDR3 bases: TGCGCCAGCAGCCTATATACAGGGCTTGGTCAGCCCCAGCATTTT. Combining the CDR3 with reference TRBV5-1 and TRBJ1-5 gives the whole variable domain KAGVTQTPRYLIKTRGQQVTLSCSPISGHRSVSWYQQTPGQGLQFLFEYFSETQRNKGNFPGRFSGRQFSNSRSEMNVSTLELGDSALYLCASSLYTGLGQPQHFGDGTRLSIL.

The J gene is TRBJ1-1, the V gene TRBV2, with a tentative D call TRBD1 (5 bases). Germline V gene data show CDR1 as SNHLY and CDR2 as FYNNEI. The ends were cut back, 1 base at V and 4 bases at J, with 16 bases in the middle. CDR3 length equals 16 residues. CDR3 protein: CASSEEPRGAPTEAFF. CDR3 DNA sequence: TGTGCCAGCAGTGAAGAACCCCGTGGGGCTCCCACTGAAGCTTTCTTT.

In DNA, the CDR3 is TGTGCCAGCAGCCGCCGGGAGACCGGCACCGGGGAGCTGTTTTTT. Translation gives CASSRRETGTGELFF. The chain has TRBV7-9 and TRBJ2-2, with D perhaps TRBD2 (6 bases). Trimming removed 5 bases at V and 4 bases at J, with 14 bases between. The CDR3 totals 15 residues. Germline CDR1 reads SEHNR; CDR2 reads FQNEAQ (reference sequence). The entire variable domain, with the rest obtained from reference TRBV7-9 and TRBJ2-2, is as follows: DTGVSQNPRHKITKRGQNVTFRCDPISEHNRLYWYRQTLGQGPEFLTYFQNEAQLEKSRLLSDRFSAERPKGSFSTLEIQRTEQGDSAMYLCASSRRETGTGELFFGEGSRLTVL.

J is TRBJ1-2 and V is TRBV3-1 (or the pseudogene TRBV3-2), with TRBD1 identical over 11 bases. The germline V gene has CDR1 LGHDT and CDR2 YNNKEL (reference sequence). There are 13 residues in the CDR3. J lost 8 bases, V lost 4 bases, and 3 bases had no gene match. The CDR3 nucleotides read TGTGCCAGCAGCCCGGGACAGGGGGAAGGCTACACCTTC. Residues: CASSPGQGEGYTF.

J is TRBJ1-2 and V is TRBV28; no reliable D call. Germline V gives CDR1 MDHEN, CDR2 SYDVKM. V was clipped by 9 bases and J by 2 bases, with 10 bases between them. The CDR3 has 12 amino acids. The CDR3: CASGEGNYGYTF. The CDR3 DNA reads TGTGCCAGTGGGGAGGGAAACTATGGCTACACCTTC.

The rearrangement uses TRBV6-5 and TRBJ2-1, with TRBD1 matching over 9 bases. V was clipped by 7 bases and J by 10 bases; unmatched bases: 14. Looked up from germline, CDR1 is MNHEY and CDR2 is SVGAGI. The CDR3 sequence is 15 residues long. CDR3 loop: CASNSRDRALREQFF. CDR3 DNA sequence: TGTGCCAGCAACTCGCGGGACAGGGCCCTTCGGGAGCAGTTCTTC.

This clone was recorded a few times. The chain recombines TRBV7-6 with TRBJ1-3, with D unclear. CDR1 and CDR2 (germline): SGHVS, FNYEAQ. V was cut by 5 bases and J by 6 bases, with 26 bases left in between. This CDR3 has 18 amino acids. The CDR3 protein is CASSARGRGPGRENTIYF. The CDR3 bases are TGTGCCAGCAGCGCGAGAGGGCGTGGCCCCGGGCGGGAAAACACCATATATTTT.

The chain carries TRBV6-5 and TRBJ1-5; 9 bases match TRBD1. The length of the CDR3 is 14 residues. Germline trimming cut 6 bases from V and 6 bases from J; bases unmatched to any gene: 6. CDR1 MNHEY and CDR2 SVGAGI come from the germline V gene. DNA of the CDR3: TGTGCCAGCAGGATACAGGGGGCGGTTCAGCCCCAGCATTTT. It yields the protein CASRIQGAVQPQHF.

Notes on this clone: A much larger clone differs from this one at a single base, so this may be a read error. V is TRBV4-2 and J is TRBJ1-5; perhaps TRBD1 as D (6 bases). The length of the CDR3 is 16 residues. Trimming removed 0 bases at V and 7 bases at J, with 16 bases between. The germline gives CDR1 LGHNA, CDR2 YNFKEQ. CDR3: CASSQDPEQGDQPQHF. The CDR3 DNA reads TGTGCCAGCAGCCAAGATCCCGAACAGGGAGACCAGCCCCAGCATTTT.

The rearrangement joins TRBV21-1 to TRBJ2-4; TRBD2, the table's D call, was not compared with the DNA. TRBV21-1 has pseudogene status. The CDR3 runs to 17 residues. The CDR3 DNA reads TGTGCCAGCAGCAAAGATGAGAGCGGGAGGGCCAAAAACATTCAGTACTTC. This codes for CASSKDESGRAKNIQYF.

The CDR3: CASSVAAGPFYEQYF. CDR3 in DNA: TGTGCCAGCAGCGTAGCAGCGGGACCCTTCTACGAGCAGTACTTC. J is TRBJ2-7 and V is TRBV9; the match to TRBD2 covers 7 bases. The J segment lost 3 bases and the V segment lost 0 bases, leaving 6 bases of the junction unmatched. From germline, CDR1 is SGDLS and CDR2 YYNGEE. CDR3 length: 15 amino acids.

The V call is TRBV18, the J call TRBJ2-5, with a possible D match to TRBD1 (6 bases). This CDR3 has 13 residues. Germline values: CDR1 KGHSH, CDR2 LQKENI. V shed 4 bases and J shed 4 bases, with 10 bases lying between them. In DNA, the CDR3 is TGTGCCAGCTCACAGGGGGTATTAGAGACCCAGTACTTC. As protein: CASSQGVLETQYF. The full variable domain, its missing parts supplied by reference TRBV18 and TRBJ2-5, is NAGVMQNPRHLVRRRGQEARLRCSPMKGHSHVYWYRQLPEEGLKFMVYLQKENIIDESGMPKERFSAEFPKEGPSILRIQQVVRGDSAAYFCASSQGVLETQYFGPGTRLLVL.

V usage is TRBV6-5 and J usage is TRBJ2-1, with 7 bases identical to TRBD2. This CDR3 is built from 15 residues. Germline-derived CDR1 and CDR2 are MNHEY and SVGAGI. With 5 bases clipped from V and 5 bases from J, the junction kept 9 bases outside the gene matches. The DNA of the CDR3 is TGTGCCAGCAGTCGAACCGGGACTACAGACAATGAGCAGTTCTTC. Protein sequence: CASSRTGTTDNEQFF.

This clone was observed a handful of times. This chain uses TRBV6-5 with TRBJ1-1, with TRBD1 identical over 7 bases. The germline V gene encodes CDR1 MNHEY and CDR2 SVGAGI. The CDR3 is made up of 14 amino acids. The junction had 16 bases not matched to a gene; V was cut back by 6 bases and J by 12 bases. The CDR3 coding sequence is TGTGCCAGCAGGAAGATAGGGGGCCCCACGGTCTCTTTCTTT. Amino acids: CASRKIGGPTVSFF.

This clone turned up a few times. This chain joins TRBV4-3 and TRBJ1-6; weak D call: TRBD1 (5 bases). The CDR3 runs 15 residues. Germline lookup yields CDR1 LGHNA and CDR2 YSLEER. Trimming pared 2 bases from V and 3 bases from J, leaving 8 bases between. Here the CDR3 DNA reads TGCGCCAGCAGCCAATTGACAGACTATAATTCACCCCTCCACTTT. It translates to CASSQLTDYNSPLHF.

The V call is TRBV6-5, the J call TRBJ2-5; 7 bases are a match to TRBD1. The V and J ends lost 7 bases and 2 bases, in that order; junction bases with no gene match: 4. The CDR3 runs 13 residues. Germline V gives CDR1 MNHEY, CDR2 SVGAGI. CDR3 sequence (DNA): TGTGCCAGCACCTGGGGACAGCAAGAGACCCAGTACTTC. This codes for CASTWGQQETQYF.

In the case of this clone: In the same sample, other DNA sequences code for this CDR3. Here the CDR3 reads CASSYPGQGDYGYTF. The CDR3 DNA reads as TGTGCCAGCAGTTACCCGGGACAGGGGGACTATGGCTACACCTTC. The V call is TRBV6-5, the J call TRBJ1-2; 11 bases match TRBD1. Germline CDR1 and CDR2: MNHEY and SVGAGI. CDR3 length: 15 amino acids. V was clipped by 2 bases and J by 3 bases; unmatched bases: 2.

The V gene is TRBV18, the J gene TRBJ2-1; 9 nucleotides agree with TRBD1. The CDR3 spans 16 residues. CDR1 and CDR2 from the germline V gene are KGHSH and LQKENI. With 3 bases clipped from V and 7 bases from J, the junction kept 10 bases outside the gene matches. This CDR3 reads CASSPLQDRGGNEQFF. DNA of the CDR3: TGTGCCAGCTCACCCCTCCAGGACAGGGGCGGAAATGAGCAGTTCTTC.

This rearrangement joins TRBV5-1 to TRBJ1-1; 7 bases line up with TRBD1. In germline, CDR1 is SGHRS, CDR2 YFSETQ. The CDR3 has 14 amino acids. V gave up 0 bases and J gave up 7 bases; unmatched junction bases: 6. The CDR3 spells CASSLEGQSLEAFF. The CDR3 DNA is TGCGCCAGCAGCTTGGAGGGACAGTCTCTTGAAGCTTTCTTT.

In this sample, this clone turned up a few times. The chain combines TRBV7-9 with TRBJ2-3; D is unresolved. V gave up 2 bases and J gave up 2 bases, with 17 bases separating them. Germline V gene data show CDR1 as SEHNR and CDR2 as FQNEAQ (reference sequence). This CDR3 is 17 amino acids long. CDR3 in amino acids: CASSLRRGSITTDTQYF. Here the CDR3 DNA reads TGTGCCAGCAGCTTAAGACGAGGCAGTATTACCACAGATACGCAGTATTTT.